The next 7 T cell receptor beta chains were all read from a single sample in a study of siplizumab effects on memory and regulatory T cells. Profiled with immunoSEQ multiplex PCR; TCRdb holds only in-frame clones, not every one. The sample has 100,000 or so clones; about 91% are singletons. The source material was CD4+ T cells sorted from blood. The origin of the receptors is a human donor in good health. Some clones in this sample may be carry-over from other donors' samples.

The genes are TRBV10-1 and TRBJ2-7; the D gene is possibly TRBD1 (6 bases). The CDR3 runs to 13 residues. Germline values: CDR1 WNHNN, CDR2 SYGVQD (reference sequence). V was cut by 3 bases and J by 4 bases, with 10 bases left in between. CDR3 region: CASSDGQNYEQYF. The CDR3 DNA sequence: TGCGCCAGCAGTGATGGACAGAATTACGAGCAGTACTTC.

This clone was found once. V gene TRBV10-3 combines with J gene TRBJ2-6, with 7 positions matching TRBD1. CDR3 length: 16 residues. V lost 5 bases, J lost 1 base, and 5 bases stayed unmatched. Germline V gene data show CDR1 as ENHRY and CDR2 as SYGVKD. The CDR3 loop is CAISPTQGSGANVLTF. CDR3 DNA: TGTGCCATCAGTCCCACACAGGGGTCTGGGGCCAACGTCCTGACTTTC.

The V gene is TRBV6-5, the J gene TRBJ1-4; D unclear. Germline CDR1 MNHEY, CDR2 SVGAGI. The V gene lost 6 bases and the J gene lost 7 bases, with 15 bases spanning the gap. This CDR3 is built from 14 residues. CDR3 amino acids: CASSITYSGEKLFF. In DNA, the CDR3 is TGTGCCAGCAGCATTACATATTCCGGTGAAAAACTGTTTTTT.

The gene calls are TRBV5-3 and TRBJ1-1; D not certain. TRBV5-3 is filed as an ORF, its function uncertain. V was cut by 0 bases and J by 0 bases, with 12 bases left in between. The CDR3 has 16 residues. CDR3 residues: CARSLEVTGVNTEAFF. The CDR3 coding sequence is TGTGCCAGAAGCTTGGAGGTGACCGGCGTGAACACTGAAGCTTTCTTT.

J is TRBJ2-1 and V is TRBV6-1; 14 bases agree with TRBD2. Germline CDR1 reads MNHNS; CDR2 reads SASEGT. The J segment lost 4 bases and the V segment lost 4 bases, leaving 3 bases of the junction unmatched. The CDR3 loop spans 16 amino acids. CDR3 DNA sequence: TGTGCCAGCAGTGGGGGGACTAGCGGGAGTTACAATGAGCAGTTCTTC. Its translation is CASSGGTSGSYNEQFF.

This chain joins TRBV9 and TRBJ2-1; TRBD2 matches 15 bases. CDR3 length: 18 amino acids. V lost 4 bases and J lost 5; bases outside the gene matches: 10. Germline CDR1 SGDLS, CDR2 YYNGEE. This CDR3 reads CASSPRGLAGGFDNEQFF. The CDR3 DNA reads TGTGCCAGCAGCCCTCGTGGACTAGCGGGGGGGTTTGACAATGAGCAGTTCTTC.

In the case of this clone: This specimen includes other DNA sequences encoding the same CDR3. V usage is TRBV18 and J usage is TRBJ1-2; D is unclear. This CDR3 comprises 14 residues. Looked up from germline, CDR1 is KGHSH and CDR2 is LQKENI. V was shortened by 1 base and J by 0 bases, with 6 bases between the two germline ends. The CDR3: CASSPLESNYGYTF. For the CDR3, the DNA is TGTGCCAGCTCACCACTGGAGTCTAACTATGGCTACACCTTC.